Sequencing of this T cell receptor beta chain was carried out in a study of blood T cell repertoires in COVID-19. Germline values: CDR1 MNHEY, CDR2 SMNVEV (reference sequence). V gave up 8 bases and J gave up 4 bases, with 14 bases separating them. This CDR3 is 13 amino acids long. In the original workflow: Estimation of nucleated cell counts relied on the amplification of reference gene primers. TCRdb's table, derived via immunoSEQ multiplex PCR, lists solely in-frame clones and lacks some. V, J and clone size are taken as reported in that table, and D and trimming were inferred from the DNA itself. Of around 260,000 clones listed, 88% are singletons.

The TCR sequence derives from a man aged 55 to 70 who had recovered from COVID-19. The V gene is TRBV27, the J gene TRBJ1-2, with unresolved D. What was sequenced was peripheral blood. The CDR3 DNA sequence: TGTGCCAGCCTCCGCGGTCCCGGCTATGGCTACACCTTC. Protein sequence: CASLRGPGYGYTF.